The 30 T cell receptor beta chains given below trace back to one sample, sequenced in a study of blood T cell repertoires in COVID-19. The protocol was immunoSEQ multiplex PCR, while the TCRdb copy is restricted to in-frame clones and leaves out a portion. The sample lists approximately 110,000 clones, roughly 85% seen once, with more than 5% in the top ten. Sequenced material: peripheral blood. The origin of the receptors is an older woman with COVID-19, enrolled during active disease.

For the CDR3, the DNA is TGTGCCAGCCGGACAGCTTCAGGTTCGGGCTATGGCTACACCTTC. This encodes CASRTASGSGYGYTF. V gene TRBV25-1 combines with J gene TRBJ1-2; D might be TRBD1 (6 bases). This CDR3 has 15 amino acids. Germline assignment: CDR1 MGHDK and CDR2 SYGVNS. Trimming removed 8 bases at V and 4 bases at J, with 20 bases between.

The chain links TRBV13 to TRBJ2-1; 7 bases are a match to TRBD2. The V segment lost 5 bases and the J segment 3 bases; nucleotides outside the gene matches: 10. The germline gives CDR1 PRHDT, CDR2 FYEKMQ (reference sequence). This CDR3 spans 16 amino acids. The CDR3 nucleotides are TGTGCCAGCAGCCCCCGGGGAGGGACGGGCTACAATGAGCAGTTCTTC. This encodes CASSPRGGTGYNEQFF.

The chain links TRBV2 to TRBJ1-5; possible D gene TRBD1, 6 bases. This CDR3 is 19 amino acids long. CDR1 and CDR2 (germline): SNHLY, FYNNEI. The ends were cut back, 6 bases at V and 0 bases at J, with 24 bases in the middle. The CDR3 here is CASRVGLFTDSNSNQPQHF. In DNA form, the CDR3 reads TGTGCCAGCAGGGTGGGCCTCTTTACGGACAGTAATAGCAATCAGCCCCAGCATTTT. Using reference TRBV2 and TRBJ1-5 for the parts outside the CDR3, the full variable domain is EPEVTQTPSHQVTQMGQEVILRCVPISNHLYFYWYRQILGQKVEFLVSFYNNEISEKSEIFDDQFSVERPDGSNFTLKIRSTKLEDSAMYFCASRVGLFTDSNSNQPQHFGDGTRLSIL.

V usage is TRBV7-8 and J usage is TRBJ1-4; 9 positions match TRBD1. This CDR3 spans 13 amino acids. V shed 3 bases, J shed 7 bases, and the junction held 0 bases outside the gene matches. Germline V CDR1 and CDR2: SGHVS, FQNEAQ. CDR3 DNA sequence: TGTGCCAGCAGCTTGGGACAGGGTGAAAAACTGTTTTTT. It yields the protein CASSLGQGEKLFF.

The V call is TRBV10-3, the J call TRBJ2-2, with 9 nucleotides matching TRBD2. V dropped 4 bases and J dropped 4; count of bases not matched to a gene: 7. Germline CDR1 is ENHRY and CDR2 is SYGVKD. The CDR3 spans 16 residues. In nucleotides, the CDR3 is TGTGCCATCAGTGTTGGAGCGGGGGGTATCACCGGGGAGCTGTTTTTT. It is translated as CAISVGAGGITGELFF.

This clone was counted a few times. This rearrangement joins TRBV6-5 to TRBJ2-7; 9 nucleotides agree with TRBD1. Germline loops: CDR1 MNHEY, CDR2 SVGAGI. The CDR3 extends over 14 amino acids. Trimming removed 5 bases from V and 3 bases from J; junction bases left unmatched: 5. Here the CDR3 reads CASSRTGAIYEQYF. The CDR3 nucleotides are TGTGCCAGCAGTAGGACAGGGGCGATCTACGAGCAGTACTTC.

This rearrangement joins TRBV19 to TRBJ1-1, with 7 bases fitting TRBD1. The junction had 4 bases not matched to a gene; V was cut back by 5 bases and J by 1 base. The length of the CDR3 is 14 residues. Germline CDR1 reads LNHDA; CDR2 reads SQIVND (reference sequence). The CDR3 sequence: CASSGTDRNTEAFF. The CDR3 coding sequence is TGTGCCAGTAGTGGGACAGATAGGAACACTGAAGCTTTCTTT.

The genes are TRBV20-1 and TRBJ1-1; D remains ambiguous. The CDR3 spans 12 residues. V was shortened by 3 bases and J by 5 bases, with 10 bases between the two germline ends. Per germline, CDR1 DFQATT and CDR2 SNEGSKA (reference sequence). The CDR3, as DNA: TGCAGTGCTAGTCCGGGAGGGACTGAAGCTTTCTTT. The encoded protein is CSASPGGTEAFF.

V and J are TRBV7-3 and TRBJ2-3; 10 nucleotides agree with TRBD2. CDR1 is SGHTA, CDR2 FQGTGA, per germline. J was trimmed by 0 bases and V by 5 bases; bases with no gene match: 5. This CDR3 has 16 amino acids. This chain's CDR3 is CASSSGLADSTDTQYF. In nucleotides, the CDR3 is TGTGCCAGCAGCAGCGGACTAGCGGATAGCACAGATACGCAGTATTTT.

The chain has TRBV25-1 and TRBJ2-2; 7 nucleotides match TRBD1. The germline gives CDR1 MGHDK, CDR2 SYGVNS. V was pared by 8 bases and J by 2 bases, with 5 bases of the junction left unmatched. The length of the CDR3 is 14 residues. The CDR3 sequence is CASLGGPNTGELFF. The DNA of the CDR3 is TGTGCCAGCTTAGGGGGCCCAAACACCGGGGAGCTGTTTTTT. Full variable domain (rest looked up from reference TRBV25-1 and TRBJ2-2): EADIYQTPRYLVIGTGKKITLECSQTMGHDKMYWYQQDPGMELHLIHYSYGVNSTEKGDLSSESTVSRIRTEHFPLTLESARPSHTSQYLCASLGGPNTGELFFGEGSRLTVL.

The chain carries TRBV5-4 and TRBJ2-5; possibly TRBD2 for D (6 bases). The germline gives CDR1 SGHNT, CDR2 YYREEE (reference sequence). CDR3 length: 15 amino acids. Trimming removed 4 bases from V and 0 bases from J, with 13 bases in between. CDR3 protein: CASSPGTYYQETQYF. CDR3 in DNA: TGTGCCAGCAGCCCCGGGACTTACTACCAAGAGACCCAGTACTTC.

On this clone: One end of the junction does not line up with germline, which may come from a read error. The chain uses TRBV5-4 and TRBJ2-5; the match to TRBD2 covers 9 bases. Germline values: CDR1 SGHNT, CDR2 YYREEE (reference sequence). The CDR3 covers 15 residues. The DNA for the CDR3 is TGTGCCAGCAGTTTGGTGGTAGCGGGGGTGGAGACCCAGTACTTC. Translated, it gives CASSLVVAGVETQYF.

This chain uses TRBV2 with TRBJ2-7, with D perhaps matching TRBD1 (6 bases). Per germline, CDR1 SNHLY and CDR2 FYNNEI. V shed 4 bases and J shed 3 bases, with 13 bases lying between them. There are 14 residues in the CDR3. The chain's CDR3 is CASSVYRAYYEQYF. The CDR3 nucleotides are TGTGCCAGCAGTGTATACAGGGCCTACTACGAGCAGTACTTC.

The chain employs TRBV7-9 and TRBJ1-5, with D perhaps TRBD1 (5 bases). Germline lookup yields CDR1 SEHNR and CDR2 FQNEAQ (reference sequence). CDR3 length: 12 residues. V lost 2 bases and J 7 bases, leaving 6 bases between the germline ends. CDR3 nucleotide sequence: TGTGCCAGCAGCTTATGGGGCCAGCCCCAGCATTTT. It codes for CASSLWGQPQHF.

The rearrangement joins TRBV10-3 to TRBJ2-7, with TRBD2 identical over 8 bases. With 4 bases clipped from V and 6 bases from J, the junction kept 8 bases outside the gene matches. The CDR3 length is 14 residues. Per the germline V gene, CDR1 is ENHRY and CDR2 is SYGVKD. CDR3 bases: TGTGCCATCAGTGGACTAGCGAAAAGTGGCGAGCAGTACTTC. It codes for CAISGLAKSGEQYF.

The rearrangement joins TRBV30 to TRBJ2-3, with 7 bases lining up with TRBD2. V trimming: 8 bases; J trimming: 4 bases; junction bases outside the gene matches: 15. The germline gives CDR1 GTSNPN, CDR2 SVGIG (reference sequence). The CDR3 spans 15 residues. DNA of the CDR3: TGTGCCGCTACTGCGGGGGACCTCGGGCCAGATACGCAGTATTTT. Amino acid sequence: CAATAGDLGPDTQYF.

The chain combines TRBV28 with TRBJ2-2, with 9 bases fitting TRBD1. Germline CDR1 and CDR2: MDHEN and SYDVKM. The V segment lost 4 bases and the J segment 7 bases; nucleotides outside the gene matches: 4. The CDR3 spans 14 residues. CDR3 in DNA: TGTGCCAGCAGTTCACAGGGGGCGAACGGGGAGCTGTTTTTT. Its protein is CASSSQGANGELFF.

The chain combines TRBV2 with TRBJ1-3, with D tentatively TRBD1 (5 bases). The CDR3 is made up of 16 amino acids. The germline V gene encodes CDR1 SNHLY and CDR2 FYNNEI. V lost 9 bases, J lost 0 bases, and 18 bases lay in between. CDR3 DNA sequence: TGTGCCAGTCTAAAAGCGGGACTGGTCTCTGGAAACACCATATATTTT. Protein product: CASLKAGLVSGNTIYF.

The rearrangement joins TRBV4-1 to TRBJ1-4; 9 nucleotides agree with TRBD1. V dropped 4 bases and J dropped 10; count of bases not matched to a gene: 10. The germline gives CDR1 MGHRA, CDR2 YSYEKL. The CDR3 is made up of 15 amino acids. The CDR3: CASSPAGTGMGKLFF. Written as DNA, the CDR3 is TGCGCCAGCAGCCCGGCCGGGACAGGGATGGGAAAACTGTTTTTT.

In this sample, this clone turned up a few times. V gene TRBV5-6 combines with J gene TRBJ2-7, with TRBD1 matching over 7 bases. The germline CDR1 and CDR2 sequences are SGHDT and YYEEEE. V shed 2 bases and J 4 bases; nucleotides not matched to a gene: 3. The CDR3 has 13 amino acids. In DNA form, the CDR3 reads TGTGCCAGCAGCTTTGGCAGGGGGTACGAGCAGTACTTC. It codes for CASSFGRGYEQYF. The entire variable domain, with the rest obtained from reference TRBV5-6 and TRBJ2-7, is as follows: DAGVTQSPTHLIKTRGQQVTLRCSPKSGHDTVSWYQQALGQGPQFIFQYYEEEERQRGNFPDRFSGHQFPNYSSELNVNALLLGDSALYLCASSFGRGYEQYFGPGTRLTVT.

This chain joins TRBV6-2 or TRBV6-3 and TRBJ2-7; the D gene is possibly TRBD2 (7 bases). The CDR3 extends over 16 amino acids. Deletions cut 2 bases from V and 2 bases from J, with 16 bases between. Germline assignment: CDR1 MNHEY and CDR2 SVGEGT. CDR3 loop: CASSYGRGPTTYEQYF. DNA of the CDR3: TGTGCCAGCAGTTACGGGCGGGGGCCAACGACCTACGAGCAGTACTTC.

CDR3 DNA: TGCAGCGTTGGGGACATCAATCAGCCCCAGCATTTT. Translation: CSVGDINQPQHF. The chain joins TRBV29-1 to TRBJ1-5, with D perhaps TRBD1 (6 bases). This CDR3 has 12 amino acids. CDR1 is SQVTM, CDR2 ANQGSEA, per germline. Trimming removed 4 bases from V and 3 bases from J, with 7 bases in between.

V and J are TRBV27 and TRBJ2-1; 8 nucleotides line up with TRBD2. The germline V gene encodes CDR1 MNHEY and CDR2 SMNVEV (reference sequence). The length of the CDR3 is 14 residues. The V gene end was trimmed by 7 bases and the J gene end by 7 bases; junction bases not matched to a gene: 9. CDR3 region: CASNRGRGGNEQFF. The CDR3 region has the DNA TGTGCCAGCAATCGTGGACGGGGGGGGAATGAGCAGTTCTTC.

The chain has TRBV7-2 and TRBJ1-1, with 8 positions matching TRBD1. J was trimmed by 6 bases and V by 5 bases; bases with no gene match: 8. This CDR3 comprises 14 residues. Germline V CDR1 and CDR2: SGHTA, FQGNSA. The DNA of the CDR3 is TGTGCCAGCAGCATCCAGGGGGCGCTTGCTGAAGCTTTCTTT. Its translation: CASSIQGALAEAFF. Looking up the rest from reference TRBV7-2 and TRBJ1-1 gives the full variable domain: GAGVSQSPSNKVTEKGKDVELRCDPISGHTALYWYRQSLGQGLEFLIYFQGNSAPDKSGLPSDRFSAERTGGSVSTLTIQRTQQEDSAVYLCASSIQGALAEAFFGQGTRLTVV.

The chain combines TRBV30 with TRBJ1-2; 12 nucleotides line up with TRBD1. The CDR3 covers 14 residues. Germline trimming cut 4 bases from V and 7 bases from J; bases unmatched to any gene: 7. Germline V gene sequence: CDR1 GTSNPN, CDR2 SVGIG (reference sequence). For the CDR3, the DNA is TGTGCCTGGAATTGGGACAGGGGGCGGGTTGGCTACACCTTC. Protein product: CAWNWDRGRVGYTF.

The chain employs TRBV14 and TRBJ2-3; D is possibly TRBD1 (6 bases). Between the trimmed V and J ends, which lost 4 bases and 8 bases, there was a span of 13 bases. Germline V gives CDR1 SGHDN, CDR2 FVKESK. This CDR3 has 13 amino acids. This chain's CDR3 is CASSPDGGITQYF. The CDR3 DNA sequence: TGTGCCAGCAGCCCAGATGGGGGCATTACGCAGTATTTT. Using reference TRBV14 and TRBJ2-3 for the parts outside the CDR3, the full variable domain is EAGVTQFPSHSVIEKGQTVTLRCDPISGHDNLYWYRRVMGKEIKFLLHFVKESKQDESGMPNNRFLAERTGGTYSTLKVQPAELEDSGVYFCASSPDGGITQYFGPGTRLTVL.

In DNA, the CDR3 is TGTGCCAGCAGCCAAGGGAGGGGATCACCCCTCCACTTT. The encoded protein is CASSQGRGSPLHF. This sequence joins TRBV3-1 (or the pseudogene TRBV3-2) and TRBJ1-6; D possibly corresponds to TRBD1 (5 bases). The CDR3 length is 13 residues. V lost 1 base to trimming and J lost 10 bases, with 8 bases between them. CDR1 and CDR2 from the germline V gene are LGHDT and YNNKEL (reference sequence).

The CDR3, as DNA: TGTGCCAGCAGTTACGGCAGGGGCTACGAGCAGTACTTC. It encodes CASSYGRGYEQYF. This chain joins TRBV6-5 and TRBJ2-7, with D possibly matching TRBD1 (6 bases). Trimming stripped 2 bases from V and 3 bases from J, with 8 bases between. The CDR3 totals 13 residues. Germline V gene lookup returns CDR1 MNHEY and CDR2 SVGAGI.

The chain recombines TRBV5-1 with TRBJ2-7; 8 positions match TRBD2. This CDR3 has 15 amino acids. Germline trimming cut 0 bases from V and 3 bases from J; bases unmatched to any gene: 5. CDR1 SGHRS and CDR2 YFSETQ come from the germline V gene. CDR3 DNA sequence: TGCGCCAGCAGCTTGGCCCAGCGGGGGCTCTACGAGCAGTACTTC. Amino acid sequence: CASSLAQRGLYEQYF.

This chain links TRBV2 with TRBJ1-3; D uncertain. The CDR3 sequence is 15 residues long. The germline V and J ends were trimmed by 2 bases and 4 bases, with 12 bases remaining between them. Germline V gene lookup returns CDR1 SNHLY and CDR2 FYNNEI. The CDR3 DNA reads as TGTGCCAGCAGTGAACGGCGGGGAGCGGGAAACACCATATATTTT. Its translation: CASSERRGAGNTIYF.